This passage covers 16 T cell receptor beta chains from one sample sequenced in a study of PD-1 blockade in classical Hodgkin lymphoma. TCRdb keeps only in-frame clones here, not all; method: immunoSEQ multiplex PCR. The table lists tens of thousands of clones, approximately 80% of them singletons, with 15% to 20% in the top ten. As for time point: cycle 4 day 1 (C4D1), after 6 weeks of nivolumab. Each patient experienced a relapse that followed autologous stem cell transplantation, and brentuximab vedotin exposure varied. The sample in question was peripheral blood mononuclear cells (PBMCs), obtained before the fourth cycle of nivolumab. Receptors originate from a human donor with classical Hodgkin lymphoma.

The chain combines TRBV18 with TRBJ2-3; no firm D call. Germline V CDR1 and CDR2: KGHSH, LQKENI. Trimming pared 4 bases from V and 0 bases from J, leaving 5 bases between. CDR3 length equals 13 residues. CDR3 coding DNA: TGTGCCAGCTCACAGGAGAGCACAGATACGCAGTATTTT. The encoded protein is CASSQESTDTQYF. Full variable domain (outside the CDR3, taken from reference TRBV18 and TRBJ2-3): NAGVMQNPRHLVRRRGQEARLRCSPMKGHSHVYWYRQLPEEGLKFMVYLQKENIIDESGMPKERFSAEFPKEGPSILRIQQVVRGDSAAYFCASSQESTDTQYFGPGTRLTVL.

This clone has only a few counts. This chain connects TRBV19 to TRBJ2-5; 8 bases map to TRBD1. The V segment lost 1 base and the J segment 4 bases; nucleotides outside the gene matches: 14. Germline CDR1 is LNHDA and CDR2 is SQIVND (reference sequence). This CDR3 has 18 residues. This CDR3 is CASSIAPFLAGGRETQYF. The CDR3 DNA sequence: TGTGCCAGTAGTATAGCCCCCTTTTTGGCAGGGGGCAGAGAGACCCAGTACTTC.

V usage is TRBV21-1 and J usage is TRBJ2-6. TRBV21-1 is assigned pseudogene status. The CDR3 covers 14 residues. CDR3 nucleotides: TGTGCCAGCAGTACCGTCTCTGGGGCCAACGTCCTGACTTTC. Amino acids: CASSTVSGANVLTF.

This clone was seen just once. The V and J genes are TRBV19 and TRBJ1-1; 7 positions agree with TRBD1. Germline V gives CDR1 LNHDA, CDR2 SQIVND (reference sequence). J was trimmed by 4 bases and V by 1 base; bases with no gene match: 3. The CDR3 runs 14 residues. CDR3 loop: CASSIGQGGTEAFF. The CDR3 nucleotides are TGTGCCAGTAGTATAGGACAGGGTGGCACTGAAGCTTTCTTT.

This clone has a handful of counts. CDR3 in DNA: TGTGCCAGCTCACAGGGACAGGCCCTCGTTAATGAAAAACTGTTTTTT. Protein sequence: CASSQGQALVNEKLFF. This chain joins TRBV18 and TRBJ1-4, with 8 bases matching TRBD1. Per germline, CDR1 KGHSH and CDR2 LQKENI. CDR3 length: 16 residues. The junction had 8 bases not matched to a gene; V was cut back by 4 bases and J by 4 bases.

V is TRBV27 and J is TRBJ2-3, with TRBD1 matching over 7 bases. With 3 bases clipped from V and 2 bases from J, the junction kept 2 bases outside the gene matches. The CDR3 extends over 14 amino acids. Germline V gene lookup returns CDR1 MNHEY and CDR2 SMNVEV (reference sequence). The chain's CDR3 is CASSLDRPTDTQYF. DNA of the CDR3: TGTGCCAGCAGTTTGGACAGGCCCACAGATACGCAGTATTTT.

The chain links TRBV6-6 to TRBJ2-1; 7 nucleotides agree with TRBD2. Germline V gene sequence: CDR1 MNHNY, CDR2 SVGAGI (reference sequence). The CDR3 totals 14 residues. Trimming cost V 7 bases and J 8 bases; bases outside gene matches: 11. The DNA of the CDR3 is TGTGCCAGCATTACAAGCGGGGTGCTCCATGAGCAGTTCTTC. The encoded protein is CASITSGVLHEQFF.

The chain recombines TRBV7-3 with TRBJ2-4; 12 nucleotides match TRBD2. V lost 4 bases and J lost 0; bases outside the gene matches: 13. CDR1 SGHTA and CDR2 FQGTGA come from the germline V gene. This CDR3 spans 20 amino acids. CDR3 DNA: TGTGCCAGCAGCTCGGGGTGGACTAGCGGGAATTATCTAGCCAAAAACATTCAGTACTTC. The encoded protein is CASSSGWTSGNYLAKNIQYF.

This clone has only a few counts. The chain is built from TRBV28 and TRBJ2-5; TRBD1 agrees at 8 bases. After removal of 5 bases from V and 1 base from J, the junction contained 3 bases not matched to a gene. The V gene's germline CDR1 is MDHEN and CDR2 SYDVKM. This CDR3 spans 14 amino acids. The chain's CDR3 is CASSIGQGQETQYF. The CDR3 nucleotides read TGTGCCAGCAGTATCGGACAGGGCCAAGAGACCCAGTACTTC.

CDR3 nucleotides: TGCGCCAGCAGCGAGGGTTTAGTCGAAGCGGTGCAGTACTTC. Amino acid sequence: CASSEGLVEAVQYF. The V call is TRBV5-1, the J call TRBJ2-7; the D gene is possibly TRBD2 (5 bases). V dropped 4 bases and J dropped 9 bases, with 20 bases sitting between them. CDR1 and CDR2 (germline): SGHRS, YFSETQ. This CDR3 is built from 14 residues.

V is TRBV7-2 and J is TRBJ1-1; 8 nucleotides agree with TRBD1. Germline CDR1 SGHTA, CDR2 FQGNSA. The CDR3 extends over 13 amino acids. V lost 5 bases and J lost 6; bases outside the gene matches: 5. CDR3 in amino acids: CASSLDRVAEAFF. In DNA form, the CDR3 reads TGTGCCAGCAGCCTGGACAGGGTGGCTGAAGCTTTCTTT.

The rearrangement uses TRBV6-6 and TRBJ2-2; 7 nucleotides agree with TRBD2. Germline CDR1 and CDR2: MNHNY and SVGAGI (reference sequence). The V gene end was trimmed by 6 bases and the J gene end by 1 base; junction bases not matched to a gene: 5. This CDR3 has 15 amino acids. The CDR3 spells CASRAGDLNTGELFF. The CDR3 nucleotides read TGTGCCAGCAGGGCGGGGGACCTGAACACCGGGGAGCTGTTTTTT.

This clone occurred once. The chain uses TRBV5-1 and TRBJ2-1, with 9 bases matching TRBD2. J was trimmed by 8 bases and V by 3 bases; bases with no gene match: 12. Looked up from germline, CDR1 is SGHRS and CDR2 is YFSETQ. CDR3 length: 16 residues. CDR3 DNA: TGCGCCAGCAGCTCCTCCATGGGCGGGAGGGCAGATGAGCAGTTCTTC. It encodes CASSSSMGGRADEQFF.

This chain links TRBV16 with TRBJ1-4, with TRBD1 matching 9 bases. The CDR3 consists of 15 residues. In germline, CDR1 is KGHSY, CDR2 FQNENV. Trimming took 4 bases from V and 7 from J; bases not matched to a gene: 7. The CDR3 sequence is CASSPTGTGTEKLFF. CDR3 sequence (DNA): TGTGCCAGCAGCCCAACCGGGACAGGGACTGAAAAACTGTTTTTT.

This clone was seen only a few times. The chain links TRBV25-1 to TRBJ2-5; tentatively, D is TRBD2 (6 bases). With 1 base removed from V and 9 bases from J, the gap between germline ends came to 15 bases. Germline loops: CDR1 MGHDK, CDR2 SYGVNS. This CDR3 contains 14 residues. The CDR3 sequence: CASSESGARGSQYF. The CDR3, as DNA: TGTGCCAGCAGTGAATCGGGAGCCCGGGGGTCCCAGTACTTC.

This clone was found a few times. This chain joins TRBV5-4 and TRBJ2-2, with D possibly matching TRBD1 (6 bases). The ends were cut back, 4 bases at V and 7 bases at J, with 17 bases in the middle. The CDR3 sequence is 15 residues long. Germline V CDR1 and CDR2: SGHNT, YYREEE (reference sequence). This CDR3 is CASSTPTGSSGELFF. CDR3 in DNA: TGTGCCAGCAGCACTCCAACAGGGTCGAGCGGGGAGCTGTTTTTT.